What follows are 20 T cell receptor beta chains derived from one specimen sequenced in a study of blood T cell repertoires in COVID-19. Repertoires were generated with immunoSEQ multiplex PCR, while TCRdb's copy carries only in-frame clones and drops some. The table lists under 300,000 clones, roughly 86% of them singletons, with approximately 6.8% in the top ten. The sequencing input was peripheral blood. These receptors were collected from a woman between 65 and 79 years old with active or convalescent COVID-19.

The rearrangement uses TRBV19 and TRBJ2-4, with 7 bases fitting TRBD2. The germline V gene has CDR1 LNHDA and CDR2 SQIVND (reference sequence). V was pared by 5 bases and J by 0 bases, with 7 bases of the junction left unmatched. This CDR3 spans 16 amino acids. CDR3 in amino acids: CASSSGGLLAKNIQYF. The CDR3 DNA reads as TGTGCCAGTAGTTCGGGAGGCCTCCTAGCCAAAAACATTCAGTACTTC.

This clone has only one observation. This rearrangement joins TRBV6-6 to TRBJ1-6; no clear D. The CDR3 covers 16 residues. CDR1 and CDR2 from the germline V gene are MNHNY and SVGAGI (reference sequence). Between the trimmed V and J ends, which lost 6 bases and 7 bases, there was a span of 19 bases. This CDR3 reads CASSPDTRSRNSPLHF. CDR3 nucleotide sequence: TGTGCCAGCAGCCCCGACACCAGGTCCCGAAATTCACCCCTCCACTTT.

The table lists this clone with a count of one. The V gene is TRBV4-2, the J gene TRBJ1-1; D is possibly TRBD1 (6 bases). V was pared by 0 bases and J by 7 bases, with 18 bases between. The CDR3 spans 16 residues. Germline lookup yields CDR1 LGHNA and CDR2 YNFKEQ. The CDR3 DNA sequence: TGTGCCAGCAGCCAAGATCCCTTCCAGGGGAAGGGTGAAGCTTTCTTT. It yields the protein CASSQDPFQGKGEAFF.

The chain uses TRBV3-1 (or the pseudogene TRBV3-2) and TRBJ2-5, with 10 bases matching TRBD2. The CDR3 length is 15 residues. Germline V gives CDR1 LGHDT, CDR2 YNNKEL (reference sequence). V trimming: 1 base; J trimming: 5 bases; junction bases outside the gene matches: 4. The CDR3 DNA sequence: TGTGCCAGCAGCCAAGGGCTAGCGGGGGTGGAGACCCAGTACTTC. Translated: CASSQGLAGVETQYF.

The gene calls are TRBV20-1 and TRBJ2-5, with D possibly TRBD1 on 6 matching bases. This CDR3 is 11 amino acids long. The V end lost 7 bases, the J end lost 5 bases, and 11 bases lay between the germline ends. CDR1 DFQATT and CDR2 SNEGSKA come from the germline V gene (reference sequence). DNA of the CDR3: TGCAGTGGACAGGTCGATGAGACCCAGTACTTC. Encoded protein: CSGQVDETQYF.

V and J are TRBV20-1 and TRBJ1-1; D is uncertain. Germline V gene sequence: CDR1 DFQATT, CDR2 SNEGSKA (reference sequence). V shed 3 bases and J shed 2 bases, with 10 bases lying between them. The CDR3 has 13 residues. The chain's CDR3 is CSASSSGNTEAFF. The DNA for the CDR3 is TGCAGTGCTAGTTCGTCAGGAAACACTGAAGCTTTCTTT.

This chain's CDR3 is CAISDSTGTGNTEAFF. The CDR3 coding sequence is TGTGCCATCAGTGACTCTACCGGGACAGGGAATACTGAAGCTTTCTTT. V usage is TRBV10-3 and J usage is TRBJ1-1; 9 bases agree with TRBD1. The germline V gene encodes CDR1 ENHRY and CDR2 SYGVKD. The CDR3 has 16 amino acids. Trimming removed 3 bases from V and 5 bases from J; junction bases left unmatched: 10.

This clone has just a few counts. The V gene is TRBV4-1, the J gene TRBJ1-5; D is unresolved. CDR1 MGHRA and CDR2 YSYEKL come from the germline V gene. The V gene lost 4 bases and the J gene lost 9 bases, with 25 bases spanning the gap. CDR3 length equals 17 residues. The CDR3 reads CASSPHLEAATNMPQHF. DNA for the CDR3: TGCGCCAGCAGCCCCCACCTAGAGGCAGCCACAAATATGCCCCAGCATTTT.

As to this clone: Relative to the germline gene, one junction end is altered; a read error may explain this. This chain connects TRBV19 to TRBJ1-1; 9 bases are a match to TRBD1. Germline values: CDR1 LNHDA, CDR2 SQIVND (reference sequence). The CDR3 spans 12 residues. Here the CDR3 reads CASNLQGAEPSF. As DNA, the CDR3 is TGTGCCAGTAACTTACAGGGGGCGGAGCCCTCCTTT.

The chain employs TRBV25-1 and TRBJ1-4; TRBD1 aligns across 8 bases. This CDR3 spans 14 amino acids. CDR1 and CDR2 from the germline V gene are MGHDK and SYGVNS. The V and J ends lost 6 bases and 6 bases, in that order; junction bases with no gene match: 6. This chain's CDR3 is CASRGTGGHEKLFF. The CDR3 region has the DNA TGTGCCAGCAGGGGTACAGGGGGGCATGAAAAACTGTTTTTT.

The chain links TRBV18 to TRBJ2-7; D possibly corresponds to TRBD2 (5 bases). Germline lookup yields CDR1 KGHSH and CDR2 LQKENI. V gave up 0 bases and J gave up 6 bases, with 15 bases separating them. The CDR3 length is 15 residues. The CDR3 DNA follows: TGTGCCAGCTCACCACCGGTTAGAGCGGCTGGCGAGCAGTACTTC. Protein product: CASSPPVRAAGEQYF.

The J gene is TRBJ2-3, the V gene TRBV12-3 or TRBV12-4; D not resolved. The CDR3 has 13 residues. The V and J ends lost 8 bases and 6 bases respectively, with 15 bases between them. CDR3 in DNA: TGTGCCAGCTCCGAGGCCCTTGGGGATACGCAGTATTTT. It specifies CASSEALGDTQYF.

The CDR3 DNA follows: TGTGCCAGCAGCTTGGAACAGGGGTTTAATGGCTACACCTTC. It is translated as CASSLEQGFNGYTF. The rearrangement joins TRBV7-2 to TRBJ1-2; 7 positions agree with TRBD1. CDR1 and CDR2 from the germline V gene are SGHTA and FQGNSA. V shed 3 bases and J 6 bases; nucleotides not matched to a gene: 7. The CDR3 is 14 residues long.

The rearrangement joins TRBV6-2 or TRBV6-3 to TRBJ1-4; D remains unclear. CDR3 length equals 14 residues. Germline assignment: CDR1 MNHEY and CDR2 SVGEGT. Trimming took 0 bases from V and 6 from J, leaving 8 bases between them. The CDR3 spells CASSYSNRYEKLFF. The CDR3 DNA is TGTGCCAGCAGTTACTCTAACCGGTATGAAAAACTGTTTTTT.

This sequence joins TRBV10-3 and TRBJ2-3; 10 positions agree with TRBD1. Unmatched junction bases numbered 3, after V lost 0 bases and J lost 3 bases. CDR1 is ENHRY, CDR2 SYGVKD, per germline. This CDR3 has 16 amino acids. The CDR3, as DNA: TGTGCCATCAGTGAGTCGGGGACAGGGGAGACAGATACGCAGTATTTT. This gives the protein CAISESGTGETDTQYF.

The genes are TRBV24-1 and TRBJ2-7; no clear D. Trimming removed 5 bases at V and 4 bases at J, with 5 bases between. Germline loops: CDR1 KGHDR, CDR2 SFDVKD. The CDR3 length is 11 residues. This CDR3 is CATSAVYEQYF. The CDR3, as DNA: TGTGCCACCAGTGCCGTATACGAGCAGTACTTC.

The V gene is TRBV12-5, the J gene TRBJ1-3, with D uncertain. The ends were cut back, 5 bases at V and 9 bases at J, with 11 bases in the middle. This CDR3 has 12 residues. Germline values: CDR1 LGHNT, CDR2 FRNRAP. The CDR3 sequence is CASGQQEGTIYF. As DNA, the CDR3 is TGTGCTAGTGGTCAACAAGAGGGCACCATATATTTT.

In regard to this clone: The sample has other DNA sequences that encode this CDR3 too. This rearrangement joins TRBV6-2 or TRBV6-3 to TRBJ2-3, with TRBD2 identical over 13 bases. Germline trimming cut 6 bases from V and 7 bases from J; bases unmatched to any gene: 7. The CDR3 loop spans 15 amino acids. Germline CDR1 MNHEY, CDR2 SVGEGT. CDR3 DNA sequence: TGTGCCAGCAGCTTACTAGCGGGGGGGTCAAATACGCAGTATTTT. Its translation: CASSLLAGGSNTQYF.

This chain uses TRBV6-4 with TRBJ2-4, with D perhaps matching TRBD2 (5 bases). Germline-derived CDR1 and CDR2 are MRHNA and SNTAGT. Trimming took 6 bases from V and 1 from J, leaving 10 bases between them. The CDR3 spans 14 residues. CDR3 nucleotide sequence: TGTGCCAGCAGCCTAGGAGGCGCCAAAAACATTCAGTACTTC. Translating gives CASSLGGAKNIQYF.

CDR3 region: CASRFDRNEKLFF. DNA for the CDR3: TGTGCCAGCAGATTCGACAGGAACGAAAAACTGTTTTTT. The chain carries TRBV7-2 and TRBJ1-4, with D perhaps matching TRBD1 (6 bases). Deletions cut 6 bases from V and 8 bases from J, with 13 bases between. Germline lookup yields CDR1 SGHTA and CDR2 FQGNSA. The CDR3 is 13 amino acids.